The clone carrying this TCR beta chain has a single count. Its specificity is not known. The sample is drawn from a study of shared clonotypes between healthy human individuals. Once extracted for a subset, genomic DNA was divided evenly among several immunoSEQ plates. Authors' data handling: ImmunoSEQ sequences covered only the junction and lacked quality scores; filtering therefore differed. Measured with immunoSEQ multiplex PCR; TCRdb has only the in-frame clones, and not every one. From that table come the V and J calls and clone size; the DNA was used to work out D and trimming. This sample has around 980,000 clones, with more than 75% found just once. Points from the study as a whole: Only blood underwent sampling, and tissue repertoires likely differ.

The sequenced material came from memory CD4+ T cells from PBMCs. Documented subset: CD45RA-negative fraction. This TCR was sampled from a man aged 18 to 29 in good health. Some clones in this sample may be carry-over from other donors' samples.

CDR3 amino acids: CASSSGGWGTEAFF. The DNA of the CDR3 is TGTGCCAGCAGTTCGGGGGGATGGGGCACTGAAGCTTTCTTT. The rearrangement uses TRBV6-5 and TRBJ1-1, with D perhaps TRBD1 (5 bases). The CDR3 consists of 14 residues. The V end was cut by 4 bases, the J end by 4 bases, with 13 bases between. The germline gives CDR1 MNHEY, CDR2 SVGAGI.